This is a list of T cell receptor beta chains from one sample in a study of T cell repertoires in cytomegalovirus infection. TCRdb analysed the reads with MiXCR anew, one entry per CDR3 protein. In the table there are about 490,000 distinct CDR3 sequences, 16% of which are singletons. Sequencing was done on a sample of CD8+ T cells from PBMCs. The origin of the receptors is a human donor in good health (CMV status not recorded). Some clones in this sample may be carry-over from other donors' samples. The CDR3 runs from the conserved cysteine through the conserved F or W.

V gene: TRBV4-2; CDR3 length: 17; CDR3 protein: CASSQEGGIAVYNEQFF
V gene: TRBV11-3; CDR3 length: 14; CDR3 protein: CASSIVRLNTEAFF
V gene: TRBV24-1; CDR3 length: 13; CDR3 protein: CATSDGSNYGYTF
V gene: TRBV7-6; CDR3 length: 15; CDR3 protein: CASSFRTGGITEAFF
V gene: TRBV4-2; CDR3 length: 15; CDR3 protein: CASSHGQGGYNEQFF
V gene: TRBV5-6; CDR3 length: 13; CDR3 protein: CASSLGNRQPQHF
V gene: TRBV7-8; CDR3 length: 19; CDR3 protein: CASSFRPTGEGPSNQPQHF
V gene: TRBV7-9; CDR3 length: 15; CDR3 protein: CASSYPEAMNTEAFF
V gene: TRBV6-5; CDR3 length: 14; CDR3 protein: CASSYGTANTEAFF
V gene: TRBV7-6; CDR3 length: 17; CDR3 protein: CASSLGLAGETTDTQYF
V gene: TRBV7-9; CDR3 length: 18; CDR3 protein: CASSLSGQGNSRGSEAFF
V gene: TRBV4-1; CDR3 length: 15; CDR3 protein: CASSQGPSGGETQYF
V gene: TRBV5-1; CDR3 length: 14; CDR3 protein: CASSLRPRLAGYTF
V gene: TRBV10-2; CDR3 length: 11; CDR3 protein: CASEGLRRFFF
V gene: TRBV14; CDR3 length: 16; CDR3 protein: CASSQDGMGQQETQYF
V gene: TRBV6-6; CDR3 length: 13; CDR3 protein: CATPDSYNTEAFF
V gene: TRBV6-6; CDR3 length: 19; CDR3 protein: CASSTIRDRDPTQYNEQFF
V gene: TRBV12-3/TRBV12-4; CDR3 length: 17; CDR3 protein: CASSLRGTGNPNEKLFF
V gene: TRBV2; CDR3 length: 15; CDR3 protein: CASSDGKISTDTQYF
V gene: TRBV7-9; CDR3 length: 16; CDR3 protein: CASSKTVTIDAGELFF
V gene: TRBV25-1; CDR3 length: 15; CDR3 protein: CASSEYVDSLREQYF
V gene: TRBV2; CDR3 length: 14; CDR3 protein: CASSENRAQETQYF
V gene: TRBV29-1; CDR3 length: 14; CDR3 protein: CSVPGGGQTTEAFF
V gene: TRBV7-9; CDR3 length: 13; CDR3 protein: CASSIGAHYGYTF
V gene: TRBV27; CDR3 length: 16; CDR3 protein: CASSLRRWTSEETQYF
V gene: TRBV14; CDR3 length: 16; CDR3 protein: CASSQRKTERTDTQYF
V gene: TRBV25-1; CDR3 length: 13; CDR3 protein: CASSEGPTWPQHF
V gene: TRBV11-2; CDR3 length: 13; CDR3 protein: CASSSGTYLEAFF
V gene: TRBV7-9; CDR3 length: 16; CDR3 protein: CASSPEEPWHYYEQYF
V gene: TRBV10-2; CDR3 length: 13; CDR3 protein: CASSEDGTYEQYF
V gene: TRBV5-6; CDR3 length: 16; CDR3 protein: CASSWGGASSNQPQHF
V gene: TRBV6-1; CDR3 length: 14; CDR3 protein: CASSGAGSNQPQHF
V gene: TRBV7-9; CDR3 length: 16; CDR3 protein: CASSFVEQPTRYGYTF
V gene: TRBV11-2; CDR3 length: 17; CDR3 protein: CASSLGGSGGMNTEAFF
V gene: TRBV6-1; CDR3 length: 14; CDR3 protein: CASRGDSSTDTQYF
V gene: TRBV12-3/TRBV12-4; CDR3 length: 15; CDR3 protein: CASSLPLQLNTEAFF
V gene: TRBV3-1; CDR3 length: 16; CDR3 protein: CASSQDLVQLNTEAFF
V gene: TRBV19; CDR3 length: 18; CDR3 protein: CASSIRSRDRGLTGELFF
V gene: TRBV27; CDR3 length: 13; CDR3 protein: CASSLGPIGGYTF
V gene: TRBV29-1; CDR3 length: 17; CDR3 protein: CSVEEGVRTDSNYGYTF
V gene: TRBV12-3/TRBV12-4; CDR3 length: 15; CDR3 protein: CASNPSGTPGKTIYF
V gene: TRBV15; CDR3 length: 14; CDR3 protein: CATSSRQSGAEAFF
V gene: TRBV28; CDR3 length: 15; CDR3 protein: CARVLQGAINYGYTF
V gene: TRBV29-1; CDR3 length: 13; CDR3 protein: CSVEEREPYEQYF
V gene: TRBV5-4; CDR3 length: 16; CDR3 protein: CASSLDWLGENTEAFF
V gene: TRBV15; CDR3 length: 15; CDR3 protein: CATSRDRDRGETQYF
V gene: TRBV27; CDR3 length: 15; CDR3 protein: CASSPSAARNYEQYF
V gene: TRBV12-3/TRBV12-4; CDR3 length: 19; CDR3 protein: CASSSSGTGGAYNTGELFF
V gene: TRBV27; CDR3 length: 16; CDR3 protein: CASSLKGNANTGELFF
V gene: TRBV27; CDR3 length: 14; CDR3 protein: CASSFRRETDTQYF
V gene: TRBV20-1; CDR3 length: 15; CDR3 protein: CSARVTSGGPGEQFF
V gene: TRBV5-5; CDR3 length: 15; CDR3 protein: CASMPGGGGGNTIYF
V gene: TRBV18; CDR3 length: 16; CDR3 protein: CASSPRSGPPQETQYF
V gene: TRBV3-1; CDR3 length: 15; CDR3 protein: CASSQERALYNEQFF
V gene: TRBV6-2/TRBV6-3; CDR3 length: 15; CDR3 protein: CASSWRGSLQETQYF